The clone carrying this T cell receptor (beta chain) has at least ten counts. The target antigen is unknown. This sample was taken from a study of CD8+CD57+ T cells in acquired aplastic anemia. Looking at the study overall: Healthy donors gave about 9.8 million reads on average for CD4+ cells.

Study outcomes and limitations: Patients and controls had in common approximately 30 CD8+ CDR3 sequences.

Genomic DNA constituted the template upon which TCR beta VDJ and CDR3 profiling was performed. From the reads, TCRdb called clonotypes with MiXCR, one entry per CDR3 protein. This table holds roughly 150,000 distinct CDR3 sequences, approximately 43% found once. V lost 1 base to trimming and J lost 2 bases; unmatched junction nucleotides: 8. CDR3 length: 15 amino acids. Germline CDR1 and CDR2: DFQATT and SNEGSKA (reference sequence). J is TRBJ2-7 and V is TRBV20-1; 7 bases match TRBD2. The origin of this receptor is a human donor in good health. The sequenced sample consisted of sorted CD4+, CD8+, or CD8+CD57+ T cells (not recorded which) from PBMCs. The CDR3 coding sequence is TGCAGTGCTAGAGTCTGGGGGAGGGCAACCTACGAGCAGTACTTC. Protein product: CSARVWGRATYEQYF.